This T cell receptor (beta chain) emerged from a study of blood T cell repertoires in COVID-19. Turning to the study itself: There were acute and convalescent COVID-19 samples, and they came from the United States, Italy and Spain. The analysed material was cDNA or gDNA that came from T cells, B-cell-depleted T cells, or PBMCs.

How the authors handled the data: Reference gene primer amplification gave nucleated cell count estimates. Clones were sequenced by immunoSEQ multiplex PCR, and TCRdb holds only the in-frame ones, with some missing. D and trimming come from the DNA, and the V and J calls and clone size come from that table. The data show some 120,000 clones, with 75% to 90% seen just once and nearly 0.85% held by the top ten. In germline, CDR1 is SQVTM, CDR2 ANQGSEA. Trimming removed 3 bases at V and 5 bases at J, with 8 bases between. The CDR3 contains 11 residues. The TCR was taken from a woman in her 70s with acute or convalescent COVID-19. The sequencing input was peripheral blood. The chain links TRBV29-1 to TRBJ2-7; D call uncertain. This CDR3 is CSVELGDEQYF. The CDR3 coding sequence is TGCAGCGTTGAGCTTGGAGACGAGCAGTACTTC.